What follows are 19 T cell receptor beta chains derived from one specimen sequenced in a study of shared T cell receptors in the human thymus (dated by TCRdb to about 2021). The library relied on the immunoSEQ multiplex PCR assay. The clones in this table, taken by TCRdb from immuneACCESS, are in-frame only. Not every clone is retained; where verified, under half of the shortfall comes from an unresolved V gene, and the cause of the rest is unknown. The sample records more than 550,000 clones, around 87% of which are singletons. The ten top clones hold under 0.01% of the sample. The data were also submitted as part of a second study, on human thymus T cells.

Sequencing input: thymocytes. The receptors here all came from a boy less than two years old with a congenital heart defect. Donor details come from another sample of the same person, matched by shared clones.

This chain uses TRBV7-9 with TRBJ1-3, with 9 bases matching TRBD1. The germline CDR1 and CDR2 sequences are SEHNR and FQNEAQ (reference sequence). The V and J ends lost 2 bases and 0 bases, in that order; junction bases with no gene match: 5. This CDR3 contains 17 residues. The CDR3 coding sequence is TGTGCCAGCAGCTTACACGACAGGGGGAGCTCTGGAAACACCATATATTTT. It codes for CASSLHDRGSSGNTIYF.

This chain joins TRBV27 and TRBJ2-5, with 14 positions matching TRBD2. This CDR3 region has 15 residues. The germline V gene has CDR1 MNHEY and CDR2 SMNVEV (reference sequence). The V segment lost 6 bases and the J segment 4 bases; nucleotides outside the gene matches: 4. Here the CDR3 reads CASSRLAGGAETQYF. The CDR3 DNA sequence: TGTGCCAGCAGCCGACTAGCGGGGGGGGCAGAGACCCAGTACTTC.

As DNA, the CDR3 is TGTGCCAGCAGTTACTGGGCAGGCCCCTTCTACGAGCAGTACTTC. As protein: CASSYWAGPFYEQYF. This chain uses TRBV6-5 with TRBJ2-7, with D unclear. The V and J ends lost 1 base and 3 bases respectively, with 13 bases between them. Germline lookup yields CDR1 MNHEY and CDR2 SVGAGI. The CDR3 totals 15 residues.

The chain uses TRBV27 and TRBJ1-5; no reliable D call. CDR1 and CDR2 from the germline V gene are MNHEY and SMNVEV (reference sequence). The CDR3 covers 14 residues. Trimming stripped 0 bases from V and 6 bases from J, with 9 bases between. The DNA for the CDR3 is TGTGCCAGCAGTTTATCGGAGGGTTCTCAGCCCCAGCATTTT. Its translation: CASSLSEGSQPQHF.

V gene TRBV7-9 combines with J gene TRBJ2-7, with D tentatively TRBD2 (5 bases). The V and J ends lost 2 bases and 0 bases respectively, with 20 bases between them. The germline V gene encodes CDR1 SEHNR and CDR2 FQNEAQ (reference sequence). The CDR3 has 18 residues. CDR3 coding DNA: TGTGCCAGCAGCTTACACACGAGGCACGGAGGATTCTCCTACGAGCAGTACTTC. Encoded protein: CASSLHTRHGGFSYEQYF.

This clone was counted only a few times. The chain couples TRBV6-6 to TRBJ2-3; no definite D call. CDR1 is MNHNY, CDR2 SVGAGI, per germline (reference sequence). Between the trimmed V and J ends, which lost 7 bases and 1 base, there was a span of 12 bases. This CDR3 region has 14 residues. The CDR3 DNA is TGTGCCAGCACTTATAGTGTGGGCACAGATACGCAGTATTTT. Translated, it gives CASTYSVGTDTQYF.

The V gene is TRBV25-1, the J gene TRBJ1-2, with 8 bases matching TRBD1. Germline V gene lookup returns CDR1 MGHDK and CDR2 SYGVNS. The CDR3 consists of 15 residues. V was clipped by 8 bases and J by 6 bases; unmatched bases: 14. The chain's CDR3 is CASATKTDRGDGYTF. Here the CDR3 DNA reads TGTGCCAGCGCGACTAAGACCGACAGGGGAGATGGCTACACCTTC.

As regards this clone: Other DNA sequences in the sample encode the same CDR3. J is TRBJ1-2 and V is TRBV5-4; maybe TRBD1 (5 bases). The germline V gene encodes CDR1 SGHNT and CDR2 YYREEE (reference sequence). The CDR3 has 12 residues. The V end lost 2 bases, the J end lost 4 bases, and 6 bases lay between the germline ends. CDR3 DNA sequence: TGTGCCAGCAGCTTAACAGGCTATGGCTACACCTTC. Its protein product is CASSLTGYGYTF.

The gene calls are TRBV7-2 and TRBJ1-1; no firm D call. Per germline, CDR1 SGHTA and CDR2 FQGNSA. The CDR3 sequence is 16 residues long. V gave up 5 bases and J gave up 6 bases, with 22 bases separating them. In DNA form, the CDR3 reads TGTGCCAGCAGCGCCCCGGGCCCCAGCGGAGTCGCTGAAGCTTTCTTT. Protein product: CASSAPGPSGVAEAFF. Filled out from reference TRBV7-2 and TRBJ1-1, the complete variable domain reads GAGVSQSPSNKVTEKGKDVELRCDPISGHTALYWYRQSLGQGLEFLIYFQGNSAPDKSGLPSDRFSAERTGGSVSTLTIQRTQQEDSAVYLCASSAPGPSGVAEAFFGQGTRLTVV.

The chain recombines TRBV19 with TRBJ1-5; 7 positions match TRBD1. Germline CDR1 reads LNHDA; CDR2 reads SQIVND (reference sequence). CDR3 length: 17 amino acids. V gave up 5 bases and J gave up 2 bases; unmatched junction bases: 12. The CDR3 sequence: CASSPKRGQRGNQPQHF. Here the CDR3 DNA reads TGTGCCAGTAGTCCAAAAAGGGGGCAAAGGGGCAATCAGCCCCAGCATTTT. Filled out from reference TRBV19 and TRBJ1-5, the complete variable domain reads DGGITQSPKYLFRKEGQNVTLSCEQNLNHDAMYWYRQDPGQGLRLIYYSQIVNDFQKGDIAEGYSVSREKKESFPLTVTSAQKNPTAFYLCASSPKRGQRGNQPQHFGDGTRLSIL.

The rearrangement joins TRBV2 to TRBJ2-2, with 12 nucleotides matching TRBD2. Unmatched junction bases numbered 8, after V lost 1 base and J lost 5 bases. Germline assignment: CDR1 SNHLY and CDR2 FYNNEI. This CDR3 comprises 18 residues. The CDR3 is CASSEETETSGRTGELFF. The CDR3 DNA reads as TGTGCCAGCAGTGAAGAGACCGAGACTAGCGGGAGAACCGGGGAGCTGTTTTTT.

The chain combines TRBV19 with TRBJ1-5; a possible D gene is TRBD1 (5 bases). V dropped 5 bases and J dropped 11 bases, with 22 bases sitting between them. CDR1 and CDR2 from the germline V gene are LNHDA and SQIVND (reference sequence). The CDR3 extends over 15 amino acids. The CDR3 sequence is CASSLITSLVGAQHF. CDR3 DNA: TGTGCCAGTAGTTTGATCACATCCTTGGTAGGGGCCCAGCATTTT.

CDR3 residues: CASSSGEGGAFYGYTF. The DNA for the CDR3 is TGTGCCAGCAGCTCTGGGGAGGGGGGGGCCTTCTATGGCTACACCTTC. This sequence joins TRBV5-6 and TRBJ1-2; possible D gene TRBD1, 6 bases. The CDR3 covers 16 residues. The germline V and J ends were trimmed by 3 bases and 4 bases, with 19 bases remaining between them. The germline CDR1 and CDR2 sequences are SGHDT and YYEEEE.

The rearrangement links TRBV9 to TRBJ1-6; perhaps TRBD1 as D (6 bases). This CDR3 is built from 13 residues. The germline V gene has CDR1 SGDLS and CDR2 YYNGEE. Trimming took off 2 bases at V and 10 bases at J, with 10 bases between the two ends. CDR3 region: CASSVGRGSPLHF. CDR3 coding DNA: TGTGCCAGCAGCGTGGGCAGGGGCTCACCCCTCCACTTT.

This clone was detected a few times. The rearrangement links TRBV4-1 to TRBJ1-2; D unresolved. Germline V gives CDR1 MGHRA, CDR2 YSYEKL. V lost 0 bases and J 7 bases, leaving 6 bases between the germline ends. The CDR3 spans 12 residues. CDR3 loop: CASSQDGLGYTF. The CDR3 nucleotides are TGCGCCAGCAGCCAAGATGGGCTTGGCTACACCTTC.

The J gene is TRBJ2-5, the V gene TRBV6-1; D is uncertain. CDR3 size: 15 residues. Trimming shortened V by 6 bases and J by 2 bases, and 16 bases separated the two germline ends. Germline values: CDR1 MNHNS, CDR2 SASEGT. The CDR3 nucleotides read TGTGCCAGCAGACCCGACACAATGGTACAAGAGACCCAGTACTTC. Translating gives CASRPDTMVQETQYF.

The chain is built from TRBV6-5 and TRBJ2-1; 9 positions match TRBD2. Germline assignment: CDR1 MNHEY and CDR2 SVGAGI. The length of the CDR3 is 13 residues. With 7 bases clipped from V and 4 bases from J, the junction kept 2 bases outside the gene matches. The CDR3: CASTAGGYNEQFF. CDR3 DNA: TGTGCCAGCACTGCGGGGGGGTACAATGAGCAGTTCTTC.

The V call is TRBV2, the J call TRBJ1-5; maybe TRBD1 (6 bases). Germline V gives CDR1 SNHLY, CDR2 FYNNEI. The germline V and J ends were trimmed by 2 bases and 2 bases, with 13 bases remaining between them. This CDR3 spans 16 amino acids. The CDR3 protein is CASSEQGTVRNQPQHF. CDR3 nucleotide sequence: TGTGCCAGCAGTGAACAGGGGACGGTTCGCAATCAGCCCCAGCATTTT.

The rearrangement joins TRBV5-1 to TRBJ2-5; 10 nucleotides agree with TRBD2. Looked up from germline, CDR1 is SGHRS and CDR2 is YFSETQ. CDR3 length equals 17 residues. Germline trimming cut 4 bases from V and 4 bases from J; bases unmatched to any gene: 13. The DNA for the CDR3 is TGCGCCAGCAGCCTGAGCCTAGCGGGGGTACTGGGAGAGACCCAGTACTTC. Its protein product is CASSLSLAGVLGETQYF. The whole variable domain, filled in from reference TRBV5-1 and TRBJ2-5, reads KAGVTQTPRYLIKTRGQQVTLSCSPISGHRSVSWYQQTPGQGLQFLFEYFSETQRNKGNFPGRFSGRQFSNSRSEMNVSTLELGDSALYLCASSLSLAGVLGETQYFGPGTRLLVL.